These 32 T cell receptor beta chains share one sample of origin, sequenced in a study of graft-versus-host responses after intestinal transplantation. Generated by immunoSEQ multiplex PCR, the TCRdb table keeps only in-frame clones and is missing some. The table includes approximately 16,000 clones, over 70% detected once. Source: PBMCs, taken around 110 days after intestinal transplant. The origin of the receptors is a human patient who received an intestinal transplant, so some T cells may come from the graft donor.

This clone was observed once. V gene TRBV13 combines with J gene TRBJ2-7, with 10 nucleotides matching TRBD1. CDR1 is PRHDT and CDR2 is FYEKMQ in the germline V gene (reference sequence). The V segment lost 5 bases and the J segment 3 bases; nucleotides outside the gene matches: 4. CDR3 length: 14 residues. CDR3 nucleotides: TGTGCCAGCAGCCGCGGACAGGGGGTCTACGAGCAGTACTTC. This encodes CASSRGQGVYEQYF.

V gene TRBV10-3 combines with J gene TRBJ2-7; 12 positions agree with TRBD2. The CDR3 covers 17 residues. Germline CDR1 and CDR2: ENHRY and SYGVKD. V shed 4 bases, J shed 4 bases, and the junction held 11 bases outside the gene matches. Here the CDR3 reads CAISGASGRAVVYEQYF. The CDR3, as DNA: TGTGCCATCAGTGGTGCTAGCGGGAGGGCCGTTGTGTACGAGCAGTACTTC.

The CDR3 bases are TGTGCCAGCAGCGCTCAGGTGAACACTGAAGCTTTCTTT. This encodes CASSAQVNTEAFF. This chain joins TRBV9 and TRBJ1-1, with no clear D. CDR1 is SGDLS and CDR2 is YYNGEE in the germline V gene. The CDR3 is 13 amino acids. Trimming took off 3 bases at V and 0 bases at J, with 6 bases between the two ends.

This clone was counted once. This sequence joins TRBV4-3 and TRBJ2-6; D gene unclear. Germline lookup yields CDR1 LGHNA and CDR2 YSLEER. Trimming stripped 4 bases from V and 0 bases from J, with 4 bases between. This CDR3 comprises 14 residues. The DNA for the CDR3 is TGCGCCAGCAGCCCACACTCTGGGGCCAACGTCCTGACTTTC. Its translation is CASSPHSGANVLTF.

The chain uses TRBV6-6 and TRBJ1-2; 10 bases line up with TRBD1. CDR3 length: 14 amino acids. Trimming at V came to 6 bases and at J to 6 bases, leaving 7 bases not matched to a gene. Germline-derived CDR1 and CDR2 are MNHNY and SVGAGI (reference sequence). CDR3 bases: TGTGCCAGCAGCGTCCTGACAGGGGGCGATGGCTACACCTTC. Its translation is CASSVLTGGDGYTF.

The J gene is TRBJ1-5, the V gene TRBV28; D gene uncertain. Per germline, CDR1 MDHEN and CDR2 SYDVKM. CDR3 size: 15 residues. V was trimmed by 4 bases and J by 0 bases, leaving 10 bases between them. DNA for the CDR3: TGTGCCAGCAGTTCCCCCAAGCATAGCAATCAGCCCCAGCATTTT. It codes for CASSSPKHSNQPQHF.

The gene calls are TRBV10-2 and TRBJ2-7; D remains ambiguous. V was cut by 7 bases and J by 4 bases, with 14 bases left in between. CDR3 length: 13 residues. The V gene's germline CDR1 is WSHSY and CDR2 SAAADI. The CDR3 loop is CASTPDRLYEQYF. The CDR3 DNA follows: TGCGCCAGCACCCCGGACCGCCTGTACGAGCAGTACTTC.

The chain uses TRBV28 and TRBJ1-3, with 7 positions matching TRBD1. Looked up from germline, CDR1 is MDHEN and CDR2 is SYDVKM. J gave up 3 bases and V 2 bases, and 10 bases lay outside the gene matches. The CDR3 totals 17 residues. The CDR3 loop reads CASSLIGEGAIGNTIYF. The CDR3 DNA reads as TGTGCCAGCAGTTTAATAGGGGAGGGGGCAATTGGAAACACCATATATTTT.

This chain links TRBV28 with TRBJ2-5; the D gene is possibly TRBD2 (7 bases). This CDR3 contains 15 residues. With 7 bases removed from V and 5 bases from J, the gap between germline ends came to 20 bases. CDR1 and CDR2 from the germline V gene are MDHEN and SYDVKM. The CDR3 here is CASTRLARGAETQYF. DNA of the CDR3: TGTGCCAGCACTAGGCTGGCCCGGGGGGCGGAGACCCAGTACTTC. Combining the CDR3 with reference TRBV28 and TRBJ2-5 gives the whole variable domain DVKVTQSSRYLVKRTGEKVFLECVQDMDHENMFWYRQDPGLGLRLIYFSYDVKMKEKGDIPEGYSVSREKKERFSLILESASTNQTSMYLCASTRLARGAETQYFGPGTRLLVL.

The chain combines TRBV28 with TRBJ1-6; no definite D call. The CDR3 has 14 amino acids. V was cut by 4 bases and J by 5 bases, with 9 bases left in between. CDR1 is MDHEN, CDR2 SYDVKM, per germline. CDR3 amino acids: CASSYPSHNSPLHF. The CDR3 region has the DNA TGTGCCAGCAGTTACCCCTCGCATAATTCACCCCTCCACTTT.

The chain is built from TRBV7-2 and TRBJ2-1; D not resolved. The ends were cut back, 7 bases at V and 4 bases at J, with 14 bases in the middle. The germline V gene has CDR1 SGHTA and CDR2 FQGNSA. This CDR3 comprises 14 residues. CDR3 in amino acids: CASTPWWGYNEQFF. CDR3 DNA: TGTGCCAGCACCCCTTGGTGGGGATACAATGAGCAGTTCTTC.

The rearrangement uses TRBV19 and TRBJ2-7, with TRBD1 matching 11 bases. J lost 3 bases, V lost 5 bases, and 0 bases had no gene match. From germline, CDR1 is LNHDA and CDR2 SQIVND (reference sequence). The length of the CDR3 is 13 residues. The DNA for the CDR3 is TGTGCCAGTAGTGGGACAGGGGGCTACGAGCAGTACTTC. Translating gives CASSGTGGYEQYF.

The table lists this clone with a count of one. J is TRBJ1-2 and V is TRBV25-1; 8 bases are a match to TRBD1. Unmatched junction bases numbered 7, after V lost 1 base and J lost 6 bases. Germline V gene lookup returns CDR1 MGHDK and CDR2 SYGVNS. CDR3 length: 15 amino acids. CDR3 amino acids: CASSEWAGGENGYTF. DNA for the CDR3: TGTGCCAGCAGTGAATGGGCAGGGGGCGAAAATGGCTACACCTTC.

The chain combines TRBV6-5 with TRBJ1-5, with 7 bases that match TRBD1. This CDR3 contains 13 residues. Trimming at V came to 2 bases and at J to 5 bases, leaving 0 bases not matched to a gene. Germline CDR1 is MNHEY and CDR2 is SVGAGI. CDR3 amino acids: CASSYRGHQPQHF. CDR3 nucleotide sequence: TGTGCCAGCAGTTACAGGGGGCATCAGCCCCAGCATTTT.

The chain combines TRBV23-1 with TRBJ1-6; possible D gene TRBD1, 5 bases. TRBV23-1 belongs to the ORF category, with a function that is uncertain. The CDR3 sequence is 15 residues long. V was trimmed by 10 bases and J by 5 bases, leaving 18 bases between them. The CDR3 DNA reads as TGCGCCATGGCCAGGGCAGATCGAGATAATTCACCCCTCCACTTT. The encoded protein is CAMARADRDNSPLHF.

The chain employs TRBV6-5 and TRBJ1-2, with no clear D. The V and J ends lost 2 bases and 2 bases respectively, with 6 bases between them. This CDR3 is 13 amino acids long. CDR1 and CDR2 (germline): MNHEY, SVGAGI. The CDR3 DNA is TGTGCCAGCAGTTACGGGCAGAACTATGGCTACACCTTC. This translates into CASSYGQNYGYTF.

V is TRBV27 and J is TRBJ2-2; D is undetermined. The CDR3 consists of 15 residues. Trimming left V 0 bases short and J 4 bases short, with 9 bases between. CDR1 and CDR2 (germline): MNHEY, SMNVEV (reference sequence). CDR3 nucleotide sequence: TGTGCCAGCAGTTTATCAGGGTCTCCCACCGGGGAGCTGTTTTTT. Amino acid sequence: CASSLSGSPTGELFF.

The genes are TRBV28 and TRBJ2-1, with 9 bases lining up with TRBD2. CDR1 is MDHEN and CDR2 is SYDVKM in the germline V gene. CDR3 length: 15 residues. The J segment lost 8 bases and the V segment lost 0 bases, leaving 5 bases of the junction unmatched. CDR3: CASSLWPSGTYEQFF. In nucleotides, the CDR3 is TGTGCCAGCAGTTTATGGCCTAGCGGGACATATGAGCAGTTCTTC.

The chain is built from TRBV19 and TRBJ2-7, with D unresolved. V lost 3 bases to trimming and J lost 1 base, with 10 bases between them. CDR3 length: 14 residues. Germline V lookup: CDR1 LNHDA, CDR2 SQIVND (reference sequence). The CDR3 here is CASSIGWSSYEQYF. The DNA of the CDR3 is TGTGCCAGTAGTATTGGGTGGTCGTCCTACGAGCAGTACTTC.

This chain joins TRBV28 and TRBJ2-1; 7 bases map to TRBD2. After removal of 3 bases from V and 3 bases from J, the junction contained 8 bases not matched to a gene. This CDR3 region has 16 residues. Germline V gene sequence: CDR1 MDHEN, CDR2 SYDVKM. CDR3 sequence: CASSFTLGTIYNEQFF. In DNA, the CDR3 is TGTGCCAGCAGTTTCACCTTGGGGACTATCTACAATGAGCAGTTCTTC.

For the CDR3, the DNA is TGTGCCTGGCGCGAGGAAAACTCCTACGAGCAGTACTTC. Protein sequence: CAWREENSYEQYF. V and J are TRBV30 and TRBJ2-7; D is unclear. Germline-derived CDR1 and CDR2 are GTSNPN and SVGIG (reference sequence). The CDR3 contains 13 residues. The germline V and J ends were trimmed by 5 bases and 0 bases, with 11 bases remaining between them.

The chain joins TRBV28 to TRBJ2-3; 7 bases match TRBD2. CDR1 is MDHEN, CDR2 SYDVKM, per germline. Trimming took 5 bases from V and 2 from J; bases not matched to a gene: 16. The CDR3 totals 18 residues. Here the CDR3 DNA reads TGTGCCAGCAGTCTCGGTCCCGGTCTAGCGGCGATCACAGATACGCAGTATTTT. This codes for CASSLGPGLAAITDTQYF.

The chain employs TRBV28 and TRBJ2-5; 12 bases align to TRBD2. The J call may be in error: the DNA end matches TRBJ2-7 better. The CDR3 runs to 19 residues. Per germline, CDR1 MDHEN and CDR2 SYDVKM. The CDR3 loop reads CASSLLKWLAGGETYEQYF. The CDR3 coding sequence is TGTGCCAGCAGTTTATTGAAGTGGCTAGCGGGAGGGGAGACCTACGAGCAGTACTTC.

The sample holds one count of this clone. The V call is TRBV18, the J call TRBJ1-4; perhaps TRBD1 as D (6 bases). This CDR3 comprises 16 residues. V lost 3 bases and J 6 bases, leaving 17 bases between the germline ends. The germline V gene has CDR1 KGHSH and CDR2 LQKENI. The chain's CDR3 is CASSPYYREGDEKLFF. DNA of the CDR3: TGTGCCAGCTCACCGTACTACAGGGAGGGTGATGAAAAACTGTTTTTT. Full variable domain (outside the CDR3, taken from reference TRBV18 and TRBJ1-4): NAGVMQNPRHLVRRRGQEARLRCSPMKGHSHVYWYRQLPEEGLKFMVYLQKENIIDESGMPKERFSAEFPKEGPSILRIQQVVRGDSAAYFCASSPYYREGDEKLFFGSGTQLSVL.

The chain carries TRBV19 and TRBJ2-3, with TRBD2 matching over 8 bases. V dropped 4 bases and J dropped 4; count of bases not matched to a gene: 10. CDR3 size: 16 residues. The germline V gene encodes CDR1 LNHDA and CDR2 SQIVND (reference sequence). This chain's CDR3 is CASSNPAGVWADTQYF. In nucleotides, the CDR3 is TGTGCCAGTAGTAATCCAGCGGGAGTGTGGGCAGATACGCAGTATTTT.

V gene TRBV19 combines with J gene TRBJ1-1; unclear D gene. Trimming took 6 bases from V and 2 from J, leaving 7 bases between them. This CDR3 region has 12 residues. CDR1 is LNHDA, CDR2 SQIVND, per germline (reference sequence). In DNA form, the CDR3 reads TGTGCCAGTAGCATCGGTAACACTGAAGCTTTCTTT. Translation gives CASSIGNTEAFF.

The gene calls are TRBV13 and TRBJ1-1, with D possibly TRBD1 on 5 matching bases. Germline V gene sequence: CDR1 PRHDT, CDR2 FYEKMQ (reference sequence). CDR3 length: 15 residues. V lost 1 base to trimming and J lost 7 bases, with 16 bases between them. CDR3 DNA: TGTGCCAGCAGCTTAGAGACAGCACCAAGGAATGAAGCTTTCTTT. Its translation is CASSLETAPRNEAFF.

The chain has TRBV4-1 and TRBJ1-3, with D perhaps TRBD1 (6 bases). V was pared by 4 bases and J by 4 bases, with 14 bases between. The CDR3 is 15 residues long. Germline V gene lookup returns CDR1 MGHRA and CDR2 YSYEKL. The CDR3 DNA reads TGCGCCAGCAGCCCCCCGGACAGTTTCGGAAACACCATATATTTT. Encoded protein: CASSPPDSFGNTIYF.

The genes are TRBV9 and TRBJ1-1; no clear D. The CDR3 contains 14 residues. Trimming took 1 base from V and 3 from J, leaving 10 bases between them. Germline CDR1 SGDLS, CDR2 YYNGEE. For the CDR3, the DNA is TGTGCCAGCAGCGTATCGGCCCACGACACTGAAGCTTTCTTT. Translated: CASSVSAHDTEAFF.

The chain uses TRBV28 and TRBJ2-6; D ambiguous. V was trimmed by 10 bases and J by 2 bases, leaving 0 bases between them. This CDR3 has 10 residues. Per germline, CDR1 MDHEN and CDR2 SYDVKM. The CDR3 sequence: CATGANVLTF. The CDR3, as DNA: TGTGCCACTGGGGCCAACGTCCTGACTTTC. The full variable domain, its missing parts supplied by reference TRBV28 and TRBJ2-6, is DVKVTQSSRYLVKRTGEKVFLECVQDMDHENMFWYRQDPGLGLRLIYFSYDVKMKEKGDIPEGYSVSREKKERFSLILESASTNQTSMYLCATGANVLTFGAGSRLTVL.

A single count supports this clone. The rearrangement links TRBV9 to TRBJ1-1; 7 nucleotides match TRBD1. The CDR3 spans 15 residues. J was trimmed by 3 bases and V by 3 bases; bases with no gene match: 8. Germline V CDR1 and CDR2: SGDLS, YYNGEE. CDR3 sequence (DNA): TGTGCCAGCAGCGCAGAGACAGGGCTAGACACTGAAGCTTTCTTT. Its protein is CASSAETGLDTEAFF.

The chain carries TRBV11-3 and TRBJ2-3; D gene uncertain. Germline assignment: CDR1 SGHNT and CDR2 YENEEA. V was pared by 5 bases and J by 0 bases, with 3 bases between. The CDR3 is made up of 12 amino acids. The CDR3 bases are TGTGCCAGCAGCCAGAGCACAGATACGCAGTATTTT. Its protein product is CASSQSTDTQYF.